The rows below give T cell receptor beta chains drawn from one sample of a study of Tregs in tolerant kidney transplant recipients. The assay was immunoSEQ multiplex PCR, and TCRdb's table has in-frame clones only and misses some. The table includes some 66,000 clones, around nine tenths detected once. The sample in question was CD8+ T cells from blood, obtained before the transplant. Receptors originate from a human donor who received a combined kidney and bone marrow transplant. The CDR3 runs from the conserved cysteine through the conserved F or W. The D gene is left open where the match is weak. Size values are once, few and many counts, or a class for expanded clones, and some rows have none.

J | V | size | D | DNA | CDR3
TRBJ2-3 | TRBV29-1 | NA | NA | TGCAGCGTTGCCTTACAGGTCTCTGGAGATACGCAGTATTTT | CSVALQVSGDTQYF
TRBJ1-3 | TRBV9 | NA | NA | TGTGCCAGCAGCGCTGCAGGGTATGTTGGAAACACCATATATTTT | CASSAAGYVGNTIYF
TRBJ2-5 | TRBV7-2 | NA | TRBD1 | TGTGCCAGCAGCTTAGTAAGGACAGGTGTGGAGACCCAGTACTTC | CASSLVRTGVETQYF
TRBJ2-7 | TRBV20-1 | NA | NA | TGCACGACAGGTAGCTCCTACGAGCAGTACTTC | CTTGSSYEQYF
TRBJ1-2 | TRBV15 | NA | TRBD1 | TGTGCCACCAGCAGAGATATTGGGACAGGGAGGTCCTATGGCTACACCTTC | CATSRDIGTGRSYGYTF
TRBJ2-3 | TRBV19 | NA | TRBD1 | TGTGCCAGTAGTCCTTGGGACAGTAACACAGATACGCAGTATTTT | CASSPWDSNTDTQYF
TRBJ2-7 | TRBV7-9 | NA | TRBD1 | TGTGCCAGCAGCCCCCGGGACAGGGGGGACGAGCAGTACTTC | CASSPRDRGDEQYF
TRBJ1-6 | TRBV19 | NA | NA | TGTGCCAGTAGTATAACGGGGACACCTGGAGGACCCCTCCACTTT | CASSITGTPGGPLHF
TRBJ2-1 | TRBV2 | once | TRBD2 | TGTGCCAGCAGTGACTCGGGAGGCTCCTACAATGAGCAGTTCTTC | CASSDSGGSYNEQFF
TRBJ2-5 | TRBV9 | once | NA | TGTGCCAGCAGCTCGGGGTACCAAGAGACCCAGTACTTC | CASSSGYQETQYF
TRBJ2-7 | TRBV7-3 | few | NA | TGTGCCAGCAGCTTGGGGAGCGGCGAGCAGTACTTC | CASSLGSGEQYF
TRBJ2-1 | TRBV5-4 | NA | TRBD1 | TGTGCCAGCAGCTTTGACAGGGCTACCTACAATGAGCAGTTCTTC | CASSFDRATYNEQFF
TRBJ2-1 | TRBV12-5 | NA | NA | TGTGCTAGTGGTTGGTCAGGGAATGAGCAGTTCTTC | CASGWSGNEQFF
TRBJ2-1 | TRBV9 | NA | NA | TGTGCCACCAGCCGGGACGGGGACAACTCCGAGCAGTTCTTC | CATSRDGDNSEQFF
TRBJ2-1 | TRBV4-3 | NA | TRBD2 | TGCGCCAGCAGCCAAGACTGGGCGGGAGTCTTCAATGAGCAGTTCTTC | CASSQDWAGVFNEQFF
TRBJ1-5 | TRBV7-2 | NA | NA | TGTGCCAGCAGCTTATCGTCCTACAATCAGCCCCAGCATTTT | CASSLSSYNQPQHF
TRBJ1-1 | TRBV11-2 | NA | NA | TGTGCCAGCAGCTCAGACGCGGGGTTCAAATCCACTGAAGCTTTCTTT | CASSSDAGFKSTEAFF
TRBJ2-7 | TRBV19 | once | NA | TGTGCCAGTAGTCCTTTAGCTCCGGGACACGAAGACGCCTACGAGCAGTACTTC | CASSPLAPGHEDAYEQYF
TRBJ1-1 | TRBV5-4 | once | NA | TGTGCCAGCAGCTTGACAGTGAACACTGAAGCTTTCTTT | CASSLTVNTEAFF
TRBJ1-2 | TRBV30 | NA | NA | TGTGCCTGGTGGACGGGGGATGGCTACACCTTC | CAWWTGDGYTF
TRBJ2-1 | TRBV29-1 | NA | TRBD2 | TGCAGCGGATTAGCGGGAGACGGGCCCTACAATGAGCAGTTCTTC | CSGLAGDGPYNEQFF
TRBJ1-5 | TRBV21-1 | NA | NA | TGTGCCAGCAGCAAAGCCCTACCGTACAGGGAGAGAAGCAATCAGCCCCAGCATTTT | CASSKALPYRERSNQPQHF
TRBJ2-7 | TRBV27 | NA | TRBD2 | TGTGCCAGCAGTGATCAGTTAGCGGGAGGTCTCGAGCAGTACTTC | CASSDQLAGGLEQYF
TRBJ2-2 | TRBV15 | NA | NA | TGTGCCACCAGCGAGAACGGGGAGCTGTTTTTT | CATSENGELFF
TRBJ2-3 | TRBV29-1 | NA | TRBD1 | TGCAGCGGGGGGACAGGGGGCAAATACCCTCCCACAGATACGCAGTATTTT | CSGGTGGKYPPTDTQYF
TRBJ1-6 | TRBV6-1 | NA | NA | TGTGCCAGCAGTGACGTGATTTTGGGGGGTTATAATTCACCCCTCCACTTT | CASSDVILGGYNSPLHF
TRBJ1-1 | TRBV27 | NA | NA | TGTGCCAGCAGTTTATTAGGGAGTAACACTGAAGCTTTCTTT | CASSLLGSNTEAFF
TRBJ2-5 | TRBV14 | NA | TRBD2 | TGTGCCAGCAGTATAGCGTCTCTCAGGGGCGGCTCTTGGACTAGCCTCCAGATCCGGGAGACCCAGTACTTC | CASSIASLRGGSWTSLQIRETQYF
TRBJ2-7 | TRBV9 | NA | NA | TGTGCCAGCAGCGTAGGAGGCGTCGGGTACGAGCAGTACTTC | CASSVGGVGYEQYF
TRBJ2-5 | TRBV19 | NA | TRBD1 | TGTGCCAGTAGTACATATGGGACAGCCCAAGAGACCCAGTACTTC | CASSTYGTAQETQYF
TRBJ1-4 | TRBV6-5 | NA | TRBD1 | TGTGCCAGCAGTTACTCGGCGCAGGGGGCTCAAGAAAAACTGTTTTTT | CASSYSAQGAQEKLFF
TRBJ1-4 | TRBV13 | NA | TRBD1 | TGTGCCAGCAGCTTAGGCCGGGGCAGGGGGCGTGAAAAACTGTTTTTT | CASSLGRGRGREKLFF
TRBJ1-2 | TRBV4-1 | NA | NA | TGCGCCAGCAGCCAACGTACAGGGATTCTGTATTTCTACACCTTC | CASSQRTGILYFYTF
TRBJ2-7 | TRBV4-2 | NA | NA | TGTGCCAGCAGCCAAGGTAGATCCTACGAGCAGTACTTC | CASSQGRSYEQYF
TRBJ2-6 | TRBV7-9 | NA | NA | TGTGCCAGCAGCTTCACAGTCTACTCTGGGGCCAACGTCCTGACTTTC | CASSFTVYSGANVLTF
TRBJ2-7 | TRBV9 | NA | TRBD1 | TGTGCCAGCAGCGTAGGGTGGGACAGTTCCTACGAGCAGTACTTC | CASSVGWDSSYEQYF
TRBJ2-1 | TRBV7-9 | NA | TRBD2 | TGTGCCAGCAGCTTACTGACTAGCGGGAGGGTACATGAGCAGTTCTTC | CASSLLTSGRVHEQFF
TRBJ2-5 | TRBV15 | NA | TRBD1 | TGTGCCACCAGCAGTTCTAGGACAGGGGCTCGGGAGACCCAGTACTTC | CATSSSRTGARETQYF
TRBJ1-2 | TRBV7-9 | NA | TRBD1 | TGTGCCAGCAGCTTTGGAATGGACAGGGCCCTCTATGGCTACACCTTC | CASSFGMDRALYGYTF
TRBJ2-3 | TRBV10-3 | NA | TRBD2 | TGTGCCATCAGTGAGGGTGGGGGGGACACAGATACGCAGTATTTT | CAISEGGGDTDTQYF
TRBJ2-1 | TRBV7-2 | NA | NA | TGTGCCAGCAGCTTAGTTGGGACACCATACAATGAGCAGTTCTTC | CASSLVGTPYNEQFF
TRBJ2-7 | TRBV4-1 | NA | TRBD1 | TGCGCCAGCAGCCAAGGGGACAGGGGGCAATACGAGCAGTACTTC | CASSQGDRGQYEQYF
TRBJ2-3 | TRBV4-2 | few | TRBD2 | TGTGCCAGCAGCCCGGCTAGCGGGGGGACCACAGATACGCAGTATTTT | CASSPASGGTTDTQYF
TRBJ1-6 | TRBV18 | NA | NA | TGTGCCAGCTCACCACCGGGGCTGGGTATCAACTCCCCCCTCCACTTT | CASSPPGLGINSPLHF
TRBJ1-3 | TRBV14 | NA | NA | TGTGCCAGCAGCCAAGGGCAGGGATACGGAAACACCATATATTTT | CASSQGQGYGNTIYF
TRBJ2-7 | TRBV10-2 | NA | NA | TGCGCCAGCAGTGAGTTAGGCAGACTCTACGAGCAGTACTTC | CASSELGRLYEQYF
TRBJ1-3 | TRBV11-3 | NA | NA | TGTGCCAGCAGGGCCCGCTCTGGAAACACCATATATTTT | CASRARSGNTIYF
TRBJ2-3 | TRBV19 | NA | TRBD2 | TGTGCCACCGGACTAGCGGCAAGCACAGATACGCAGTATTTT | CATGLAASTDTQYF
TRBJ2-3 | TRBV7-2 | NA | TRBD2 | TGTGCCAGCAGCTTCGGACTAGGGTTCACAGATACGCAGTATTTT | CASSFGLGFTDTQYF
TRBJ2-7 | TRBV10-3 | NA | NA | TGTGCCATCAGTGTAATCAGGAACTACGAGCAGTACTTC | CAISVIRNYEQYF